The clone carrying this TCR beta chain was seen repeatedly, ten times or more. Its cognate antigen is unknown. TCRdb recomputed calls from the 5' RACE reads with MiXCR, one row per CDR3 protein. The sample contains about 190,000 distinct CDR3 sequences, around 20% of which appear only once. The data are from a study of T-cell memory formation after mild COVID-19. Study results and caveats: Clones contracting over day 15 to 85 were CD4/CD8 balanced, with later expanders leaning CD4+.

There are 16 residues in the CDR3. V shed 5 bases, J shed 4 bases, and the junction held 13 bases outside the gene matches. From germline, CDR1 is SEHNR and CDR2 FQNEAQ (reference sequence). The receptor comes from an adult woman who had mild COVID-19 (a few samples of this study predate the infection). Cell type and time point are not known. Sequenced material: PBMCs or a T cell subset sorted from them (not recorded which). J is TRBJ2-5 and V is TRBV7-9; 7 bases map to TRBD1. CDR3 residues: CASSETQGVGGETQYF. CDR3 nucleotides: TGTGCCAGCAGCGAAACTCAGGGGGTAGGGGGAGAGACCCAGTACTTC.